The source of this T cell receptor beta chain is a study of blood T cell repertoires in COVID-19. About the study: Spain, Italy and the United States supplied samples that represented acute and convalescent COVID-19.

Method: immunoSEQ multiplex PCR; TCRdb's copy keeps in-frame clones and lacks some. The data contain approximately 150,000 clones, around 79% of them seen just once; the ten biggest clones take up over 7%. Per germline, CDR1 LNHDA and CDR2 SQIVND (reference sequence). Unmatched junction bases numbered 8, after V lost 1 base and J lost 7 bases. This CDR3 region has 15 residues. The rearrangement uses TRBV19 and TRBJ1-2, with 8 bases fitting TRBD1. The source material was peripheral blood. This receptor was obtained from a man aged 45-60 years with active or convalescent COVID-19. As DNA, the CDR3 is TGTGCCAGTAGTATAGTTTGGACAGGGAAGATTGGCTACACCTTC. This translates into CASSIVWTGKIGYTF.